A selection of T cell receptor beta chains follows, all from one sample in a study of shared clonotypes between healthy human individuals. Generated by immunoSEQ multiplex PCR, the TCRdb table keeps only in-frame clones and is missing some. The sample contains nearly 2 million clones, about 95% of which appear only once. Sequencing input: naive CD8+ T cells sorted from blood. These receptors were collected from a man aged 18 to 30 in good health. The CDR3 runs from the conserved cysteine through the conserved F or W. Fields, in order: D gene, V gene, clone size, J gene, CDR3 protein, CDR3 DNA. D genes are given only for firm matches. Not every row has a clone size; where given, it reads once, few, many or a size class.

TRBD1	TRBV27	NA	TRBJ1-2	CASSLSGRGPNYGYTF	TGTGCCAGCAGTTTATCGGGCAGGGGGCCCAACTATGGCTACACCTTC
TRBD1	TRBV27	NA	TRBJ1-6	CASTMGTGTSPLHF	TGTGCCAGCACTATGGGGACAGGGACTTCACCCCTCCACTTT
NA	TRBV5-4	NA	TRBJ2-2	CASSSSSGELFF	TGTGCCAGCAGCAGTAGTTCCGGGGAGCTGTTTTTT
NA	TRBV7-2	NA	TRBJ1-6	CASSLPNSPLHF	TGTGCCAGCAGCCTCCCTAATTCACCCCTCCACTTT
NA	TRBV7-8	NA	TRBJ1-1	CASSPPMNTEAFF	TGTGCCAGCAGCCCACCAATGAACACTGAAGCTTTCTTT
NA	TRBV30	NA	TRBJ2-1	CAWLTAAGEQFF	TGTGCCTGGCTTACAGCGGCTGGGGAGCAGTTCTTC
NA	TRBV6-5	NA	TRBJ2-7	CASSSTGFSYEQYF	TGTGCCAGCAGTTCGACAGGCTTTTCCTACGAGCAGTACTTC
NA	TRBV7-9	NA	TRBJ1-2	CASSLTRETANYGYTF	TGTGCCAGCAGCTTAACCAGGGAGACCGCTAACTATGGCTACACCTTC
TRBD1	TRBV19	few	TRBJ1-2	CATWTGIHGYTF	TGTGCTACCTGGACAGGAATCCATGGCTACACCTTC
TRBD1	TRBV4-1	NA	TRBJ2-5	CASSQSSTGNQETQYF	TGCGCCAGCAGCCAATCCTCGACAGGGAACCAAGAGACCCAGTACTTC
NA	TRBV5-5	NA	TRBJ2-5	CASSFDMLQETQYF	TGTGCCAGCAGCTTCGACATGTTACAAGAGACCCAGTACTTC
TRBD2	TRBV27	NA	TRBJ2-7	CASSPAGRLAGGQEQYF	TGTGCCAGCAGCCCTGCTGGACGACTAGCGGGGGGGCAAGAGCAGTACTTC
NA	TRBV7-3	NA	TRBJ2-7	CASSPRGSYEQYF	TGTGCCAGCAGCCCCCGAGGTTCCTACGAGCAGTACTTC
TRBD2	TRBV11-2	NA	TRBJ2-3	CASSYSGSGTDTQYF	TGTGCCAGCAGTTATAGCGGGAGTGGCACAGATACGCAGTATTTT
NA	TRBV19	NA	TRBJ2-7	CASSLPPGNEQYF	TGTGCCAGTAGTCTCCCCCCGGGGAACGAGCAGTACTTC
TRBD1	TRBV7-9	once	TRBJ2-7	CASSMAGTVYEQYF	TGTGCCAGCAGCATGGCCGGGACAGTCTACGAGCAGTACTTC
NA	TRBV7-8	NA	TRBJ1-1	CASSLRVFFFEAFF	TGTGCCAGCAGCTTAAGAGTATTCTTCTTCGAAGCTTTCTTT
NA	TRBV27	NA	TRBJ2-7	CASSGEVPYEQYF	TGTGCCAGCAGTGGGGAGGTCCCCTACGAGCAGTACTTC
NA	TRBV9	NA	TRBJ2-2	CASSAKIGLGRELFF	TGTGCCAGCAGCGCCAAAATCGGACTGGGCCGGGAGCTGTTTTTT
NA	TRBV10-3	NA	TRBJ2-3	CAISEGGMGQRTDTQYF	TGTGCCATCAGTGAGGGCGGGATGGGACAGCGCACAGATACGCAGTATTTT
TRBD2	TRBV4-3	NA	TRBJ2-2	CASSQGGLAGVNTGELFF	TGCGCCAGCAGCCAAGGCGGACTAGCGGGCGTTAACACCGGGGAGCTGTTTTTT
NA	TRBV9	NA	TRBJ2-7	CASSVGARYEQYF	TGTGCCAGCAGCGTAGGGGCACGCTACGAGCAGTACTTC
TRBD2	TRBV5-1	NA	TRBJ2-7	CASSLDRSGRDAAISYEQYF	TGCGCCAGCAGCTTGGATAGGAGCGGGAGAGACGCCGCTATCTCCTACGAGCAGTACTTC
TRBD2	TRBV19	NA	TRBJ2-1	CASSIFGTSGYNEQFF	TGTGCCAGTAGTATTTTTGGGACTAGCGGTTACAATGAGCAGTTCTTC
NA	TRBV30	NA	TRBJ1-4	CAWSPIQGFGVEKLFF	TGTGCCTGGAGTCCGATCCAGGGATTCGGAGTCGAAAAACTGTTTTTT
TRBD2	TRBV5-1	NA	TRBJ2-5	CASSLEIAGAAGQYF	TGCGCCAGCAGCTTGGAAATAGCGGGGGCGGCGGGCCAGTACTTC
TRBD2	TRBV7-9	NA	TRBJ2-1	CASSPPAGDNNEQFF	TGTGCCAGCAGCCCCCCAGCGGGAGACAATAATGAGCAGTTCTTC
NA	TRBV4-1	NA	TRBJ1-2	CASSQEISDLGDYGYTF	TGCGCCAGCAGCCAAGAAATCAGTGACCTAGGGGATTATGGCTACACCTTC
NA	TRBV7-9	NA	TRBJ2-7	CASSRTSGLNSYEQYF	TGTGCCAGCAGCCGGACCTCGGGACTCAACTCCTACGAGCAGTACTTC
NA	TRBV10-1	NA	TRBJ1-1	CASSEGGENTEAFF	TGCGCCAGCAGTGAAGGGGGGGAGAACACTGAAGCTTTCTTT
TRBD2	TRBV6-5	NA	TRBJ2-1	CASSYSPWTSENEQFF	TGTGCCAGCAGTTACTCGCCTTGGACTAGCGAGAATGAGCAGTTCTTC
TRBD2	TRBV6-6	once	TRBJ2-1	CASSYEASGKNEQFF	TGTGCCAGCAGTTACGAGGCTAGCGGGAAGAATGAGCAGTTCTTC
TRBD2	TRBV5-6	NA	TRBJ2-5	CASSLGTSGSGETQYF	TGTGCCAGCAGCTTAGGGACTAGCGGGAGTGGAGAGACCCAGTACTTC
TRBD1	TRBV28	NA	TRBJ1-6	CASSFYAGQGYSPLHF	TGTGCCAGCAGTTTTTACGCGGGACAGGGGTATTCACCCCTCCACTTT
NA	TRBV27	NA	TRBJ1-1	CASSLRGGNTEAFF	TGTGCCAGCAGTTTAAGGGGGGGAAACACTGAAGCTTTCTTT
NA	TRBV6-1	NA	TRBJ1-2	CASSESYPNPSFGGYTF	TGTGCCAGCAGTGAATCGTATCCGAACCCATCCTTCGGCGGCTACACCTTC
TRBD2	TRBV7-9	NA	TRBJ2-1	CASSLTGSGGYNEQFF	TGTGCCAGCAGCTTAACGGGGTCGGGAGGCTACAATGAGCAGTTCTTC
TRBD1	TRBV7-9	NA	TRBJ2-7	CASSTDRGDEQYF	TGTGCCAGCAGCACTGACAGGGGCGACGAGCAGTACTTC
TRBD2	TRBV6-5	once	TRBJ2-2	CASSYSLAAHGELFF	TGTGCCAGCAGTTACTCGCTAGCGGCTCACGGGGAGCTGTTTTTT
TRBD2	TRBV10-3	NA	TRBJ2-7	CAISENSGGAQEQYF	TGTGCCATCAGTGAAAATAGCGGGGGGGCTCAGGAGCAGTACTTC
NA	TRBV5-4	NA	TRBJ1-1	CASSLARTPAGDTEAFF	TGTGCCAGCAGCTTGGCACGGACTCCCGCTGGGGACACTGAAGCTTTCTTT
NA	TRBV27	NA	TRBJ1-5	CASSPGTGPYQPQHF	TGTGCCAGCAGCCCTGGGACGGGTCCTTATCAGCCCCAGCATTTT
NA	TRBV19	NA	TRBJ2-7	CASSFSGADYEQYF	TGTGCCAGTAGTTTCTCCGGGGCCGACTACGAGCAGTACTTC
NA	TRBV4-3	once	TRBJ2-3	CASSQEGGTYTGLYTDTQYF	TGCGCCAGCAGCCAAGAGGGGGGGACATATACGGGACTGTACACAGATACGCAGTATTTT
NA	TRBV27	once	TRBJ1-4	CASSSTGSLEKLFF	TGTGCCAGCAGTTCGACAGGATCCCTTGAAAAACTGTTTTTT
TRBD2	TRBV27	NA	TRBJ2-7	CASTISSGAIYEQYF	TGTGCCAGCACAATTTCGAGCGGGGCCATTTACGAGCAGTACTTC
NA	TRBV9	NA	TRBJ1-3	CASSGGDLQGTIYF	TGTGCCAGCAGCGGTGGGGACCTCCAGGGCACCATATATTTT
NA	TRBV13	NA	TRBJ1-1	CATSPGNTEAFF	TGTGCCACCTCCCCGGGGAACACTGAAGCTTTCTTT
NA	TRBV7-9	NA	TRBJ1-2	CASSLGEVGYGYTF	TGTGCCAGCAGCTTAGGCGAAGTAGGGTATGGCTACACCTTC
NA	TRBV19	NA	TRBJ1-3	CASSTTAGNTIYF	TGTGCCAGTAGTACTACAGCTGGAAACACCATATATTTT
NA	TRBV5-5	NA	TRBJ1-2	CASSNDRSDYGYTF	TGTGCCAGCAGCAACGACAGGTCCGACTATGGCTACACCTTC
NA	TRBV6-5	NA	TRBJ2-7	CASSPGTDSAYEQYF	TGTGCCAGCAGTCCCGGGACGGATAGTGCCTACGAGCAGTACTTC
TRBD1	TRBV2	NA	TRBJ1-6	CASSDIRQGLHF	TGTGCCAGCAGTGATATCAGACAGGGCCTCCACTTT
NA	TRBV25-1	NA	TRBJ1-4	CASSESDWTNEKLFF	TGTGCCAGCAGTGAAAGTGATTGGACTAATGAAAAACTGTTTTTT
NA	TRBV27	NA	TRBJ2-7	CASSLSGAYEQYF	TGTGCCAGCAGTCTGTCCGGGGCCTACGAGCAGTACTTC
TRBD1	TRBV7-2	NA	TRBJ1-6	CASSSGTDSYNSPLHF	TGTGCCAGCAGCTCGGGGACAGACTCCTATAATTCACCCCTCCACTTT
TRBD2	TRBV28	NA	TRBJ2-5	CASSFARGGRQETQYF	TGTGCCAGCAGTTTTGCTCGGGGGGGTCGACAAGAGACCCAGTACTTC
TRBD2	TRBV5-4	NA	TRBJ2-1	CASSYPGGYNEQFF	TGTGCCAGCAGCTATCCGGGAGGGTACAATGAGCAGTTCTTC
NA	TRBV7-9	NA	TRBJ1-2	CASSSSTGSEVWDYTF	TGTGCCAGCAGCTCCAGCACAGGGTCGGAGGTCTGGGACTACACCTTC
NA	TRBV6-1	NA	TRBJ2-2	CASSQGTVSNTGELFF	TGTGCCAGCAGTCAAGGGACTGTCTCGAACACCGGGGAGCTGTTTTTT